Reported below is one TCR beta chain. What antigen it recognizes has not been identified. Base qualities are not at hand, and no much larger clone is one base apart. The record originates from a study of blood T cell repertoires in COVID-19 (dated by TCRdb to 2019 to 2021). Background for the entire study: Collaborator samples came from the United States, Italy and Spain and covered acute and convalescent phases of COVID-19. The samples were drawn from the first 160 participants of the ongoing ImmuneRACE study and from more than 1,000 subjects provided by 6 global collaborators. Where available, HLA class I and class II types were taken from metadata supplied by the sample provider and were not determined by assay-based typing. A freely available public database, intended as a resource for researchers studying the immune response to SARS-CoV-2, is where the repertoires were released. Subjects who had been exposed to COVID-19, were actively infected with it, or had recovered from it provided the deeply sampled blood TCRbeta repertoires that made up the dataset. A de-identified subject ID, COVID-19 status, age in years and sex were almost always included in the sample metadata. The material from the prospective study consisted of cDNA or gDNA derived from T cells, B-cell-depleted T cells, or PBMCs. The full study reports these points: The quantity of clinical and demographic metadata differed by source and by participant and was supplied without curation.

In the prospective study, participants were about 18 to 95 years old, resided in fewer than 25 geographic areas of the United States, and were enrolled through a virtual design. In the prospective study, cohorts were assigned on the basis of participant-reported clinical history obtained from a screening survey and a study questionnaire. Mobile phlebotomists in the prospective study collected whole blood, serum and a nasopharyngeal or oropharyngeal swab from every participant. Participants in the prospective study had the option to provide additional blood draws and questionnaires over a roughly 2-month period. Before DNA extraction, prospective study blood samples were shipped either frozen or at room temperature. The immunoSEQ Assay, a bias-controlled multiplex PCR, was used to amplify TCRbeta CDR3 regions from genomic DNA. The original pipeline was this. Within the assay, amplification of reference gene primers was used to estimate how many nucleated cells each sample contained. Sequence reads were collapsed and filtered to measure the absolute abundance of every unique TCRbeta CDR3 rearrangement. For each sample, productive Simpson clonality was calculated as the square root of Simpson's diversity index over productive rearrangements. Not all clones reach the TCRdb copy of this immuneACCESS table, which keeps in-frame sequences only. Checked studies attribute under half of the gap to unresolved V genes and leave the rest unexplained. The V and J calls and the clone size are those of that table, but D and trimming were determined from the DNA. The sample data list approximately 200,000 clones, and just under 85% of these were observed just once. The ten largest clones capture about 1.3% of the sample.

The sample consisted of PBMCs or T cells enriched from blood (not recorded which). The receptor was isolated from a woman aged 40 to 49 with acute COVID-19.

The CDR3 reads CASSLFGTIATNEKLFF. The DNA reads TGTGCCAGCAGCTTATTCGGGACAATCGCAACTAATGAAAAACTGTTTTTT. The chain is made from TRBV11-2 and TRBJ1-4, and perhaps TRBD1 as D gene, on 6 matching bases. Trimming removed 2 bases from V and 0 bases from J, leaving 13 bases between the germline ends. The CDR3 runs 17 residues from the cysteine to the phenylalanine. This entry keeps only the CDR3 DNA: 51 bases, framed from base 1. From the germline V gene, CDR1 is SGHAT and CDR2 is FQNNGV.